This T cell receptor (beta chain) stems from a study of blood T cell repertoires in COVID-19. Whole-study context: The United States, Italy and Spain supplied acute and convalescent COVID-19 samples.

Germline V gene sequence: CDR1 SGHNT, CDR2 YYREEE (reference sequence). The CDR3 loop spans 15 amino acids. The germline V and J ends were trimmed by 4 bases and 1 base, with 14 bases remaining between them. Assay used: immunoSEQ multiplex PCR; TCRdb lists only in-frame clones, some missing. The sample has under 200,000 clones, approximately 91% seen once. The chain couples TRBV5-4 to TRBJ2-5, with a possible D match to TRBD1 (5 bases). The source of this sequence is a man between 18 and 35 years old with COVID-19, enrolled during active disease. The sample comprised peripheral blood. CDR3 DNA: TGTGCCAGCAGCAGAACGACAGCTCCCCAAGAGACCCAGTACTTC. It encodes CASSRTTAPQETQYF.